This TCR beta chain derives from a study of blood T cell repertoires in COVID-19. Looking at the study overall: Samples came from the United States, Italy and Spain, spanning acute and convalescent COVID-19.

Study processing details: Estimation of nucleated cell counts was performed using reference gene primer amplification. The repertoire was sequenced with immunoSEQ multiplex PCR; TCRdb's copy has only in-frame clones and lacks some. V and J calls and clone size are those listed in that table; D and trimming were worked out from the DNA. The sample includes over 90,000 clones, 70% to 90% of them seen just once. The CDR3 extends over 12 amino acids. CDR1 and CDR2 from the germline V gene are PRHDT and FYEKMQ (reference sequence). J was trimmed by 6 bases and V by 7 bases; bases with no gene match: 2. The receptor was derived from a man aged 45 to 65 in a cohort sampled during active COVID-19. The sequenced sample consisted of peripheral blood. This chain links TRBV13 with TRBJ2-2; 7 bases align to TRBD2. The CDR3 nucleotides are TGTGCCAGCAACCGGGGGGCCGGGGAGCTGTTTTTT. This translates into CASNRGAGELFF.